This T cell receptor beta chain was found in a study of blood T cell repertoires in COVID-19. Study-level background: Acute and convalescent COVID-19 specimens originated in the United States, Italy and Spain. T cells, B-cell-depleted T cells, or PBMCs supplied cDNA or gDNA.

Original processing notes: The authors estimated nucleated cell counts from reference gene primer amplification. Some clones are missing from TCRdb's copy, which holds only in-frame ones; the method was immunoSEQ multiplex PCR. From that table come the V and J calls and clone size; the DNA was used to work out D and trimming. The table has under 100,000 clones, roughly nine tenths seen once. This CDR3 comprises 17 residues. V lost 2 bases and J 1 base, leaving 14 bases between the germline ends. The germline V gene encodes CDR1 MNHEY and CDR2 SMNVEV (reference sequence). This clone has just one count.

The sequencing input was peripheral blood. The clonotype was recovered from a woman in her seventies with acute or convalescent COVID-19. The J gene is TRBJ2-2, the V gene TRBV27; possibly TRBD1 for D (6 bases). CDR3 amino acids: CASSLRGSVQNTGELFF. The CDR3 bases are TGTGCCAGCAGTTTAAGGGGGTCGGTTCAGAACACCGGGGAGCTGTTTTTT.